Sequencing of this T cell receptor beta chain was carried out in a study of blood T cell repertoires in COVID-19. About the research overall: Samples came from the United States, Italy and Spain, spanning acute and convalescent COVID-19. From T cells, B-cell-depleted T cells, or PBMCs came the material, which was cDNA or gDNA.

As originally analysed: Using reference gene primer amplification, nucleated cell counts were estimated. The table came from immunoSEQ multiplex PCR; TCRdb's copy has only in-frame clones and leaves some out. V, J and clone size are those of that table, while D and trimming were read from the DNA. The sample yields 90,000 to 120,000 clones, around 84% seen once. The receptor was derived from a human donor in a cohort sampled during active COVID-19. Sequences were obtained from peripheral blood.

Here the CDR3 DNA reads TGTGCCATCAGTCTGACTAGCGGGGGGCCGAACACCGGGGAGCTGTTTTTT. Translated, it gives CAISLTSGGPNTGELFF. The chain has TRBV10-3 and TRBJ2-2, with 13 bases that match TRBD2. V was pared by 5 bases and J by 0 bases, with 3 bases of the junction left unmatched. Germline CDR1 is ENHRY and CDR2 is SYGVKD. CDR3 length equals 17 residues.